This T cell receptor (beta chain) was sequenced in a study of metastatic and nonmetastatic thyroid tumors. Study context: Comparative analysis of repertoires was undertaken across blood and tumor or nodule tissue obtained from malignant and benign thyroid patients.

Not a single patient had been given any form of treatment at any point before undergoing thyroid surgery. Germline lookup yields CDR1 ENHRY and CDR2 SYGVKD. The ends lost 0 bases at V and 13 bases at J; junction bases unmatched: 11. CDR3 length: 15 residues. There are a few counts of this clone. TCRdb reassembled clones from the PCR reads with MiXCR. The sample contains around 31,000 clones, approximately 15% of which appear only once. The clonotype originates from a male donor with papillary thyroid cancer or a benign thyroid nodule (not recorded which). Some clones in this sample may be carry-over from other donors' samples. The rearrangement joins TRBV10-3 to TRBJ2-1, with 8 positions matching TRBD2. The sequenced sample consisted of blood. The CDR3 sequence: CAISESGSGVNYQFF. The CDR3 DNA follows: TGTGCCATCAGTGAGTCGGGTAGCGGGGTCAATTATCAGTTCTTC.